This TCR beta chain was retrieved from a study of identical twins. Study-wide results and limits: For cord blood, abundant beta clonotypes had fewer insertions, unlike memory repertoires, which showed none. It was out-of-frame TCR alpha sharing in monozygotic twins that models underestimated.

Template switching, a step in the protocol, added a universal primer site, and cDNA carried unique molecular identifiers. A single record per CDR3 protein comes from TCRdb applying MiXCR to the 5' RACE reads. The data hold 1.5 million to 2 million distinct CDR3 sequences, with around 29% observed a single time. Trimming shortened V by 1 base and J by 4 bases, and 8 bases separated the two germline ends. CDR3 length: 14 residues. The germline gives CDR1 SGHRS, CDR2 YFSETQ. Healthy Caucasians supplied all donations. In this sample, this clonotype turned up a few times. Antigen: not known. V usage is TRBV5-1 and J usage is TRBJ2-2; D gene unclear. Input material: cord blood. This clonotype was obtained from a newborn girl in good health. The CDR3 protein is CASSLNSPTGELFF. The CDR3, as DNA: TGCGCCAGCAGCTTGAATAGCCCCACCGGGGAGCTGTTTTTT.